This passage covers 32 T cell receptor beta chains from one sample sequenced in a study of control samples from healthy donors and cancer patients. Some clones are missing from TCRdb's copy, which holds only in-frame ones; the method was immunoSEQ multiplex PCR. Found here are about 96,000 clones, just over 90% of them singletons; the top ten hold 8%. Material for sequencing was blood. The receptors come from a man younger than 30 in good health.

The V and J genes are TRBV19 and TRBJ2-1; 8 bases match TRBD2. Germline-derived CDR1 and CDR2 are LNHDA and SQIVND (reference sequence). Losses at the gene ends were 2 bases for V and 4 bases for J; bases not matched to a gene: 1. The CDR3 covers 14 residues. The CDR3 bases are TGTGCCAGTAGTATACCGGGGGGGTACAATGAGCAGTTCTTC. Residues: CASSIPGGYNEQFF.

The chain is built from TRBV19 and TRBJ2-3; 10 bases are shared with TRBD2. V shed 5 bases and J 2 bases; nucleotides not matched to a gene: 19. There are 20 residues in the CDR3. Germline CDR1 reads LNHDA; CDR2 reads SQIVND (reference sequence). Here the CDR3 reads CASSPILAGLSNGDTDTQYF. The DNA of the CDR3 is TGTGCCAGTAGTCCGATACTAGCGGGACTATCAAACGGCGACACAGATACGCAGTATTTT.

CDR3 loop: CASSPSWGETQYF. The CDR3 coding sequence is TGTGCCAGCAGCCCTAGTTGGGGCGAGACCCAGTACTTC. The V and J genes are TRBV12-3 or TRBV12-4 and TRBJ2-5; a weak D match, TRBD1 (5 bases). This CDR3 is built from 13 residues. Trimming cost V 6 bases and J 5 bases, with 13 bases left between them.

The rearrangement joins TRBV4-3 to TRBJ2-2, with 7 bases identical to TRBD1. The germline gives CDR1 LGHNA, CDR2 YSLEER. The V gene end was trimmed by 1 base and the J gene end by 2 bases; junction bases not matched to a gene: 4. This CDR3 region has 16 residues. The CDR3 protein is CASSQVVGGNTGELFF. In DNA form, the CDR3 reads TGCGCCAGCAGCCAAGTGGTAGGGGGCAACACCGGGGAGCTGTTTTTT.

The chain couples TRBV27 to TRBJ2-6, with D unresolved. The CDR3 spans 15 residues. Germline V gene lookup returns CDR1 MNHEY and CDR2 SMNVEV (reference sequence). Trimming pared 1 base from V and 0 bases from J, leaving 4 bases between. The DNA for the CDR3 is TGTGCCAGCAGTTTATGGAACTCTGGGGCCAACGTCCTGACTTTC. Translating gives CASSLWNSGANVLTF.

V is TRBV7-8 and J is TRBJ2-7; TRBD1 is a possible D gene (5 bases). Trimming left V 2 bases short and J 3 bases short, with 11 bases between. Germline values: CDR1 SGHVS, CDR2 FQNEAQ. The CDR3 sequence is 14 residues long. The CDR3 DNA sequence: TGTGCCAGCAGCTTAAGGCCAGGGAACTACGAGCAGTACTTC. It encodes CASSLRPGNYEQYF.

The V call is TRBV27, the J call TRBJ1-2; TRBD1 matches at 8 bases. The CDR3 spans 17 residues. The ends lost 5 bases at V and 7 bases at J; junction bases unmatched: 18. Germline V gene lookup returns CDR1 MNHEY and CDR2 SMNVEV (reference sequence). CDR3 DNA: TGTGCCAGCAGTCCGCAATTGGGGGCAGGGGGCCAGTTTGGCTACACCTTC. Protein sequence: CASSPQLGAGGQFGYTF.

The rearrangement joins TRBV14 to TRBJ2-7; D remains unclear. The CDR3 sequence is 17 residues long. Germline V lookup: CDR1 SGHDN, CDR2 FVKESK. Deletions cut 4 bases from V and 4 bases from J, with 23 bases between. The DNA for the CDR3 is TGTGCCAGCAGCCGAAGTTTTCTAGGCCGCGTCTCTTACGAGCAGTACTTC. This gives the protein CASSRSFLGRVSYEQYF.

V and J are TRBV19 and TRBJ2-2; D possibly matches TRBD1 or TRBD2 (5 bases each). Germline CDR1 reads LNHDA; CDR2 reads SQIVND (reference sequence). V was cut by 3 bases and J by 2 bases, with 13 bases left in between. The CDR3 is 16 amino acids. The CDR3 region has the DNA TGTGCCAGTAGTATGCGGGTCGGGACCAACACCGGGGAGCTGTTTTTT. It encodes CASSMRVGTNTGELFF. The full variable domain, its missing parts supplied by reference TRBV19 and TRBJ2-2, is DGGITQSPKYLFRKEGQNVTLSCEQNLNHDAMYWYRQDPGQGLRLIYYSQIVNDFQKGDIAEGYSVSREKKESFPLTVTSAQKNPTAFYLCASSMRVGTNTGELFFGEGSRLTVL.

This chain connects TRBV3-1 (or the pseudogene TRBV3-2) to TRBJ2-7; 8 bases are shared with TRBD1. The V segment lost 5 bases and the J segment 3 bases; nucleotides outside the gene matches: 6. Germline V gene sequence: CDR1 LGHDT, CDR2 YNNKEL (reference sequence). The CDR3 totals 14 residues. CDR3 residues: CASSGRTGIYEQYF. The CDR3 DNA is TGTGCCAGCAGCGGGCGGACAGGGATCTACGAGCAGTACTTC.

The chain combines TRBV25-1 with TRBJ1-2; D might be TRBD1 (5 bases). V lost 3 bases and J lost 5, with 10 bases in between. The length of the CDR3 is 13 residues. CDR1 MGHDK and CDR2 SYGVNS come from the germline V gene. The CDR3 nucleotides are TGTGCCAGCAGTGAGCCGGGACTATATGGCTACACCTTC. Amino acid sequence: CASSEPGLYGYTF.

The chain couples TRBV6-6 to TRBJ1-1; D is unclear. Germline V gene lookup returns CDR1 MNHNY and CDR2 SVGAGI (reference sequence). The CDR3 runs 11 residues. V was trimmed by 8 bases and J by 7 bases, leaving 11 bases between them. The CDR3 DNA reads as TGTGCCAGCGGTATACAGAATGAAGCTTTCTTT. Translation gives CASGIQNEAFF.

This rearrangement joins TRBV4-1 to TRBJ2-7, with a possible D match to TRBD1 (6 bases). Deletions cut 3 bases from V and 2 bases from J, with 23 bases between. CDR3 size: 18 residues. Germline CDR1 and CDR2: MGHRA and YSYEKL. CDR3 protein: CASSHPNEGGGFTYEQYF. In DNA form, the CDR3 reads TGCGCCAGCAGCCACCCAAACGAAGGGGGTGGGTTTACCTACGAGCAGTACTTC.

The chain joins TRBV24-1 to TRBJ2-1; D might be TRBD2 (5 bases). The CDR3 sequence is 13 residues long. CDR1 and CDR2 (germline): KGHDR, SFDVKD. V was trimmed by 4 bases and J by 7 bases, leaving 10 bases between them. CDR3 residues: CATSDPGENEQFF. For the CDR3, the DNA is TGTGCCACCAGTGACCCCGGGGAAAATGAGCAGTTCTTC.

CDR3 coding DNA: TGTGCCAGCAGGCGTCAGGGGTTGCGCCAGCCCCAGCATTTT. It encodes CASRRQGLRQPQHF. The chain carries TRBV6-5 and TRBJ1-5; D possibly corresponds to TRBD1 (6 bases). Trimming removed 6 bases at V and 7 bases at J, with 16 bases between. CDR1 and CDR2 from the germline V gene are MNHEY and SVGAGI. There are 14 residues in the CDR3.

The chain employs TRBV19 and TRBJ1-1, with D tentatively TRBD1 (5 bases). The V and J ends lost 8 bases and 0 bases respectively, with 13 bases between them. CDR1 and CDR2 from the germline V gene are LNHDA and SQIVND (reference sequence). The CDR3 has 14 amino acids. In nucleotides, the CDR3 is TGTGCCAGTGCGGGGCCGGGTATGAACACTGAAGCTTTCTTT. Amino acids: CASAGPGMNTEAFF. Full variable domain (outside the CDR3, taken from reference TRBV19 and TRBJ1-1): DGGITQSPKYLFRKEGQNVTLSCEQNLNHDAMYWYRQDPGQGLRLIYYSQIVNDFQKGDIAEGYSVSREKKESFPLTVTSAQKNPTAFYLCASAGPGMNTEAFFGQGTRLTVV.

V gene TRBV6-2 or TRBV6-3 combines with J gene TRBJ1-1, with 9 positions matching TRBD1. V lost 5 bases and J lost 0; bases outside the gene matches: 10. The CDR3 consists of 17 residues. From germline, CDR1 is MNHEY and CDR2 SVGEGT. DNA for the CDR3: TGTGCCAGCAGTCCATCGACAGGGGGTACCATGAACACTGAAGCTTTCTTT. This gives the protein CASSPSTGGTMNTEAFF.

The CDR3 nucleotides read TGTGCCAGCAGTTTAGAAGGCTCCTACGAGCAGTACTTC. Its protein product is CASSLEGSYEQYF. This chain links TRBV28 with TRBJ2-7, with unresolved D. Trimming removed 2 bases from V and 0 bases from J, with 5 bases in between. Germline CDR1 reads MDHEN; CDR2 reads SYDVKM. The CDR3 consists of 13 residues.

The CDR3 DNA reads as TGTGCCAGCAGTCTCGACAGGAACTATGGCTACACCTTC. It specifies CASSLDRNYGYTF. J is TRBJ1-2 and V is TRBV27, with TRBD1 as a possible D gene (6 bases). Germline V gives CDR1 MNHEY, CDR2 SMNVEV (reference sequence). The V end lost 5 bases, the J end lost 2 bases, and 9 bases lay between the germline ends. The length of the CDR3 is 13 residues.

The chain uses TRBV7-2 and TRBJ2-7; TRBD2 might be the D (5 bases). Germline assignment: CDR1 SGHTA and CDR2 FQGNSA. The CDR3 covers 15 residues. Trimming took off 1 base at V and 2 bases at J, with 12 bases between the two ends. Here the CDR3 reads CASSLVWTGTYEQYF. CDR3 DNA sequence: TGTGCCAGCAGCTTAGTTTGGACGGGAACCTACGAGCAGTACTTC.

The V and J genes are TRBV5-4 and TRBJ1-2; 7 bases match TRBD1. The germline V gene has CDR1 SGHNT and CDR2 YYREEE (reference sequence). The CDR3 loop spans 15 amino acids. Trimming took 0 bases from V and 4 from J; bases not matched to a gene: 6. The CDR3 nucleotides are TGTGCCAGCAGCTTGGAAGGGGGCCAGGGCTATGGCTACACCTTC. It specifies CASSLEGGQGYGYTF.

The table lists this clone with a count of one. The chain links TRBV19 to TRBJ1-5; TRBD1 matches 7 bases. V shed 5 bases and J 4 bases; nucleotides not matched to a gene: 5. Germline V gives CDR1 LNHDA, CDR2 SQIVND (reference sequence). The CDR3 contains 14 residues. CDR3 in amino acids: CASSPRQGNQPQHF. DNA for the CDR3: TGTGCCAGTAGTCCCCGACAGGGAAATCAGCCCCAGCATTTT.

The chain is built from TRBV5-8 and TRBJ1-1; D remains unclear. Germline CDR1 SGHTS, CDR2 YDEGEE. CDR3 size: 13 residues. Between the trimmed V and J ends, which lost 5 bases and 4 bases, there was a span of 12 bases. The CDR3 loop reads CASRSFASTEAFF. In DNA, the CDR3 is TGTGCCAGCAGATCCTTTGCGAGCACTGAAGCTTTCTTT.

The chain links TRBV28 to TRBJ1-4, with D perhaps matching TRBD1 (6 bases). CDR1 is MDHEN and CDR2 is SYDVKM in the germline V gene. Trimming pared 8 bases from V and 7 bases from J, leaving 20 bases between. The CDR3 totals 15 residues. DNA for the CDR3: TGTGCCAGCCAGTACACGCAGGGGTCCAGTGAAAAACTGTTTTTT. Translated, it gives CASQYTQGSSEKLFF.

V is TRBV14 and J is TRBJ1-1; D not resolved. This CDR3 is built from 15 residues. With 1 base removed from V and 4 bases from J, the gap between germline ends came to 13 bases. Germline V gene lookup returns CDR1 SGHDN and CDR2 FVKESK. This chain's CDR3 is CASSQGLHRGTEAFF. Written as DNA, the CDR3 is TGTGCCAGCAGCCAAGGTCTTCATCGAGGCACTGAAGCTTTCTTT.

The chain has TRBV10-2 and TRBJ1-4; no reliable D call. With 0 bases removed from V and 5 bases from J, the gap between germline ends came to 13 bases. The germline V gene has CDR1 WSHSY and CDR2 SAAADI. The CDR3 length is 16 residues. The CDR3 DNA sequence: TGCGCCAGCAGTGAGTCGACCCGACACATAAATGAAAAACTGTTTTTT. Its translation is CASSESTRHINEKLFF.

The rearrangement uses TRBV5-1 and TRBJ2-3; 7 bases align to TRBD2. The trim removed 4 bases at V and 1 base at J, leaving 9 bases unmatched. The germline V gene has CDR1 SGHRS and CDR2 YFSETQ. CDR3 length: 16 residues. DNA of the CDR3: TGCGCCAGCAGCGAATACGGACTAGACGGCACAGATACGCAGTATTTT. Its translation: CASSEYGLDGTDTQYF.

The chain couples TRBV6-2 or TRBV6-3 to TRBJ2-3; perhaps TRBD2 as D (7 bases). The germline V and J ends were trimmed by 5 bases and 3 bases, with 18 bases remaining between them. CDR1 MNHEY and CDR2 SVGEGT come from the germline V gene. The length of the CDR3 is 16 residues. CDR3: CASSIQGGGQTDTQYF. CDR3 bases: TGTGCCAGCAGTATCCAGGGAGGGGGTCAGACAGATACGCAGTATTTT.

The chain links TRBV2 to TRBJ1-4, with 7 bases aligning to TRBD1. Germline values: CDR1 SNHLY, CDR2 FYNNEI. With 2 bases clipped from V and 8 bases from J, the junction kept 11 bases outside the gene matches. There are 16 residues in the CDR3. In DNA form, the CDR3 reads TGTGCCAGCAGTGAAAGACAGGGTTCGGGGAGGGAAAAACTGTTTTTT. Translation: CASSERQGSGREKLFF.

This clone has a single count. This chain links TRBV5-4 with TRBJ2-1; weak D call: TRBD2 (6 bases). The CDR3 covers 16 residues. Germline V gene sequence: CDR1 SGHNT, CDR2 YYREEE (reference sequence). Deletions cut 3 bases from V and 8 bases from J, with 21 bases between. The CDR3 region is CASSSKASEISDEQFF. The CDR3 nucleotides are TGTGCCAGCAGCTCGAAGGCTAGCGAGATATCTGATGAGCAGTTCTTC.

V and J are TRBV4-2 and TRBJ2-5; perhaps TRBD2 as D (6 bases). Germline CDR1 and CDR2: LGHNA and YNFKEQ. V lost 3 bases to trimming and J lost 0 bases, with 17 bases between them. The CDR3 is 17 residues long. The CDR3 here is CASSQSIADPYQETQYF. The CDR3 coding sequence is TGTGCCAGCAGCCAGTCCATAGCGGATCCGTACCAAGAGACCCAGTACTTC.

The CDR3 sequence: CATSREEGATEAFF. CDR3 nucleotides: TGTGCCACCAGCAGAGAAGAGGGGGCCACTGAAGCTTTCTTT. The V gene is TRBV15, the J gene TRBJ1-1, with 7 bases aligning to TRBD1. CDR1 and CDR2 from the germline V gene are LNHNV and YYDKDF (reference sequence). The V gene end was trimmed by 0 bases and the J gene end by 4 bases; junction bases not matched to a gene: 2. CDR3 length: 14 amino acids.